This T cell receptor (beta chain) was profiled in a study of human T cells and chemical hapten exposure. Study in general: Sensitizing treatment utilized 2% DPC over a 2 cm by 2 cm portion of upper inner arm skin.

A remark on this clonotype: Antigen: not known.

Time point here: patch test 3, about 24 weeks after DPC sensitization. Regarding treatment: therapeutic diphenylcyclopropenone sensitization with weekly scalp DPC. Unfractionated whole blood yielded the extracted total RNA. Study processing details: From approximately 20,000 to 700,000 TCRs were found per sample, with a median of 95,638. TCRdb independently ran MiXCR on the RACE reads; one entry per CDR3 protein. The authors' filters were not applied to this entry. The repertoire holds some 84,000 distinct CDR3 sequences, with roughly 10% as singletons. General study results and limits: Expanded TCRs were compared with controls, and the expanded TCRs formed significantly more large CDR3 similarity clusters.

The CDR3 is made up of 13 amino acids. CDR1 ENHRY and CDR2 SYGVKD come from the germline V gene. Trimming took off 2 bases at V and 2 bases at J, with 7 bases between the two ends. The sequence was obtained from a woman aged 50 to 65 with alopecia areata. Some clones in this sample may be carry-over from other donors' samples. The gene calls are TRBV10-3 and TRBJ2-7; D is possibly TRBD1 (5 bases). Sequencing was performed on whole blood, taken in connection with sensitization to the hapten diphenylcyclopropenone (DPC). The CDR3 loop reads CAISEQGTYEQYF. The DNA for the CDR3 is TGTGCCATCAGTGAGCAGGGCACCTACGAGCAGTACTTC.